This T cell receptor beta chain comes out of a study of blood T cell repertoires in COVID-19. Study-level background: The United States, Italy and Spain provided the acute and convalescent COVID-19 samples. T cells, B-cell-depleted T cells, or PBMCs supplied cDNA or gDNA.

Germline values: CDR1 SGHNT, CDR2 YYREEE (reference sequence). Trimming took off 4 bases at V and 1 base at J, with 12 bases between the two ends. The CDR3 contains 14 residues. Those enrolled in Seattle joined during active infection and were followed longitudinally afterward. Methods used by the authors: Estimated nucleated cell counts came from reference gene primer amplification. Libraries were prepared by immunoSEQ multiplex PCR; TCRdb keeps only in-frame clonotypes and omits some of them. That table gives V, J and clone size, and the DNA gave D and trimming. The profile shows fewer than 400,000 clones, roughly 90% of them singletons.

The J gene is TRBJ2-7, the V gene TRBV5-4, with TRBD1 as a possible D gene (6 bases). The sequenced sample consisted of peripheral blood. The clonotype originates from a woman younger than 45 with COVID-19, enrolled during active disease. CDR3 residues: CASSHRDGSYEQYF. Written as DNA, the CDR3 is TGTGCCAGCAGCCACAGGGACGGATCCTACGAGCAGTACTTC.